Following are 28 T cell receptor beta chains from one sample sequenced in a study of CD4 T cells in relation to SARS-CoV-2 and coronaviruses. Method: immunoSEQ multiplex PCR; TCRdb's copy keeps in-frame clones and lacks some. The sample lists around 20,000 clones; roughly 73% were seen once. Unexposed donor CD4+ T cells date from about 2011-2018, before the COVID-19 pandemic. CD4+ T cells were isolated from the cells after more than 8 days of culture. For these TCRs, the target antigens are not known. The sequenced material came from CD4+ T cells from PBMCs, cultured in vitro. These receptors were obtained from a human donor in good health.

The V gene is TRBV27, the J gene TRBJ2-1, with TRBD2 matching over 14 bases. Germline V gene data show CDR1 as MNHEY and CDR2 as SMNVEV (reference sequence). Trimming at V came to 7 bases and at J to 6 bases, leaving 17 bases not matched to a gene. This CDR3 region has 19 residues. CDR3: CASIRNEPGLAGVVNEQFF. CDR3 DNA sequence: TGTGCCAGCATAAGAAATGAACCGGGACTAGCGGGAGTTGTCAATGAGCAGTTCTTC.

This chain uses TRBV27 with TRBJ1-2; D not resolved. The germline CDR1 and CDR2 sequences are MNHEY and SMNVEV (reference sequence). The CDR3 loop spans 15 amino acids. V gave up 3 bases and J gave up 5 bases, with 16 bases separating them. CDR3 sequence reads: CASSLGRPLGYGYTF. In DNA, the CDR3 is TGTGCCAGCAGTTTGGGCCGGCCACTTGGGTATGGCTACACCTTC.

This chain connects TRBV6-5 to TRBJ1-2; D possibly corresponds to TRBD1 (6 bases). V lost 8 bases to trimming and J lost 2 bases, with 15 bases between them. The germline V gene encodes CDR1 MNHEY and CDR2 SVGAGI. The CDR3 totals 14 residues. As DNA, the CDR3 is TGTGCCAGCGACAGGCGACGGACCAACTATGGCTACACCTTC. Its protein is CASDRRRTNYGYTF.

This chain joins TRBV3-1 (or the pseudogene TRBV3-2) and TRBJ2-7; TRBD1 matches at 11 bases. The CDR3 consists of 13 residues. Germline trimming cut 3 bases from V and 5 bases from J; bases unmatched to any gene: 0. Looked up from germline, CDR1 is LGHDT and CDR2 is YNNKEL (reference sequence). The CDR3 here is CASSQDRGHEQYF. In DNA, the CDR3 is TGTGCCAGCAGCCAGGACAGGGGGCACGAGCAGTACTTC.

This chain connects TRBV5-1 to TRBJ1-1; the D is unclear. V lost 1 base and J lost 1, with 14 bases in between. Germline V gives CDR1 SGHRS, CDR2 YFSETQ. This CDR3 is 16 amino acids long. CDR3 DNA sequence: TGCGCCAGCAGCTTGTATTGGGGTTCAGGGAACACTGAAGCTTTCTTT. This gives the protein CASSLYWGSGNTEAFF.

V usage is TRBV2 and J usage is TRBJ2-3; 11 bases align to TRBD2. CDR3 length: 16 amino acids. Germline CDR1 and CDR2: SNHLY and FYNNEI. With 4 bases clipped from V and 4 bases from J, the junction kept 7 bases outside the gene matches. The CDR3: CASSGSGRAGSDTQYF. In nucleotides, the CDR3 is TGTGCCAGCAGTGGTAGCGGGAGGGCCGGTTCAGATACGCAGTATTTT.

The V and J genes are TRBV11-2 and TRBJ1-1; D gene unclear. From germline, CDR1 is SGHAT and CDR2 FQNNGV. The CDR3 length is 14 residues. V gave up 5 bases and J gave up 6 bases, with 16 bases separating them. As DNA, the CDR3 is TGTGCCAGCAGCCTTGGACTTATGTTCGCTGAAGCTTTCTTT. Translation gives CASSLGLMFAEAFF.

This chain joins TRBV19 and TRBJ2-4; D is undetermined. This CDR3 region has 16 residues. Germline V gives CDR1 LNHDA, CDR2 SQIVND (reference sequence). V shed 3 bases and J shed 1 base, with 13 bases lying between them. Written as DNA, the CDR3 is TGTGCCAGTAGTATTTCTGGTCTAATCGCCAAAAACATTCAGTACTTC. Translated: CASSISGLIAKNIQYF.

V usage is TRBV5-1 and J usage is TRBJ2-6; possible D gene TRBD1, 6 bases. CDR1 is SGHRS and CDR2 is YFSETQ in the germline V gene. This CDR3 is built from 15 residues. V gave up 1 base and J gave up 4 bases, with 9 bases separating them. The CDR3 loop reads CASSLTGTGANVLTF. CDR3 sequence (DNA): TGCGCCAGCAGCTTGACAGGGACAGGGGCCAACGTCCTGACTTTC.

The V and J genes are TRBV7-9 and TRBJ2-7; D unresolved. V lost 4 bases, J lost 2 bases, and 6 bases lay in between. Germline CDR1 SEHNR, CDR2 FQNEAQ (reference sequence). The CDR3 is 12 residues long. DNA of the CDR3: TGTGCCAGCAGCTCCGGCACCTACGAGCAGTACTTC. It yields the protein CASSSGTYEQYF.

The CDR3 DNA is TGTGCCAGCAGCGTCCAGCTGGCGGGGTACTACGAGCAGTACTTC. As protein: CASSVQLAGYYEQYF. The J gene is TRBJ2-7, the V gene TRBV7-9; D is perhaps TRBD2 (6 bases). The CDR3 loop spans 15 amino acids. Germline V gene data show CDR1 as SEHNR and CDR2 as FQNEAQ (reference sequence). With 5 bases removed from V and 3 bases from J, the gap between germline ends came to 17 bases.

The chain links TRBV5-1 to TRBJ1-1; D is undetermined. V was trimmed by 4 bases and J by 3 bases, leaving 10 bases between them. Looked up from germline, CDR1 is SGHRS and CDR2 is YFSETQ. The length of the CDR3 is 13 residues. The CDR3 DNA reads as TGCGCCAGCAGCCAGTCATTGGACACTGAAGCTTTCTTT. As protein: CASSQSLDTEAFF.

This chain connects TRBV7-2 to TRBJ2-1; TRBD2 aligns across 12 bases. Germline assignment: CDR1 SGHTA and CDR2 FQGNSA. The CDR3 loop spans 15 amino acids. V lost 1 base and J lost 10; bases outside the gene matches: 5. In nucleotides, the CDR3 is TGTGCCAGCAGCTTAGGGGTGCTAGCGGGGGGGGAGCAGTTCTTC. It encodes CASSLGVLAGGEQFF.

The chain combines TRBV6-5 with TRBJ1-6; unclear D gene. CDR1 and CDR2 (germline): MNHEY, SVGAGI. Trimming removed 7 bases from V and 5 bases from J, with 9 bases in between. This CDR3 is built from 13 residues. CDR3 bases: TGTGCCAGCACCCCGACCAATAATTCACCCCTCCACTTT. This codes for CASTPTNNSPLHF.

V gene TRBV6-5 combines with J gene TRBJ2-1, with a tentative D call TRBD2 (6 bases). The CDR3 totals 15 residues. Trimming took 4 bases from V and 3 from J, leaving 13 bases between them. The germline CDR1 and CDR2 sequences are MNHEY and SVGAGI. The CDR3 sequence: CASSFRAGLYNEQFF. CDR3 DNA: TGTGCCAGCAGTTTCCGAGCGGGTCTCTACAATGAGCAGTTCTTC.

In this sample, this clone turned up a few times. The chain has TRBV6-5 and TRBJ2-7; 9 nucleotides line up with TRBD2. The CDR3 contains 15 residues. Germline assignment: CDR1 MNHEY and CDR2 SVGAGI. With V trimmed by 6 bases and J by 4 bases, 10 bases remained unmatched. CDR3 sequence: CASSAAGTSLYEQYF. In DNA form, the CDR3 reads TGTGCCAGCAGCGCCGCCGGGACTAGCCTTTACGAGCAGTACTTC.

The chain carries TRBV27 and TRBJ2-7; D may be TRBD1 or TRBD2 (6 bases each). Trimming took off 6 bases at V and 6 bases at J, with 15 bases between the two ends. The CDR3 spans 13 residues. The V gene's germline CDR1 is MNHEY and CDR2 SMNVEV (reference sequence). CDR3 amino acids: CASRTQGRSEQYF. CDR3 coding DNA: TGTGCCAGCAGGACTCAGGGGAGGAGCGAGCAGTACTTC.

The genes are TRBV4-1 and TRBJ2-7; 8 bases are a match to TRBD1. Germline-derived CDR1 and CDR2 are MGHRA and YSYEKL. This CDR3 contains 13 residues. The J segment lost 9 bases and the V segment lost 2 bases, leaving 6 bases of the junction unmatched. This CDR3 is CASSQPGQVGQYF. As DNA, the CDR3 is TGCGCCAGCAGCCAACCGGGACAGGTCGGGCAGTACTTC.

The chain employs TRBV5-6 and TRBJ2-1; 7 bases are a match to TRBD2. CDR3 length: 16 amino acids. V lost 6 bases and J lost 1; bases outside the gene matches: 10. Germline V gene data show CDR1 as SGHDT and CDR2 as YYEEEE. This chain's CDR3 is CASTKGWEGSYNEQFF. Written as DNA, the CDR3 is TGTGCCAGCACTAAGGGGTGGGAGGGGTCCTACAATGAGCAGTTCTTC.

CDR3 DNA: TGTGCCAGCAGTTCACTAGCGGGAGTCTACAATGAGCAGTTCTTC. Its translation is CASSSLAGVYNEQFF. The V and J genes are TRBV27 and TRBJ2-1; TRBD2 matches 11 bases. There are 15 residues in the CDR3. The germline V gene has CDR1 MNHEY and CDR2 SMNVEV (reference sequence). Losses at the gene ends were 4 bases for V and 3 bases for J; bases not matched to a gene: 2.

The chain joins TRBV10-3 to TRBJ1-4; a weak D match, TRBD1 (6 bases). CDR1 is ENHRY, CDR2 SYGVKD, per germline. The CDR3 runs to 13 residues. With 7 bases removed from V and 6 bases from J, the gap between germline ends came to 12 bases. This chain's CDR3 is CAINRGLDEKLFF. CDR3 coding DNA: TGTGCCATCAATCGGGGGCTGGATGAAAAACTGTTTTTT.

This clone appeared once. The chain combines TRBV5-1 with TRBJ2-6; 8 nucleotides match TRBD1. V was clipped by 2 bases and J by 1 base; unmatched bases: 11. Germline-derived CDR1 and CDR2 are SGHRS and YFSETQ. The CDR3 has 19 residues. CDR3 amino acids: CASSFLSGGAWSGANVLTF. The CDR3 DNA follows: TGCGCCAGCAGCTTTCTATCAGGGGGCGCTTGGTCTGGGGCCAACGTCCTGACTTTC.

J is TRBJ1-2 and V is TRBV12-5; TRBD1 matches 8 bases. The CDR3 spans 14 residues. The germline V gene has CDR1 LGHNT and CDR2 FRNRAP. After removal of 0 bases from V and 9 bases from J, the junction contained 6 bases not matched to a gene. CDR3 sequence (DNA): TGTGCTAGTGGTTTGGTACCGGCAGGGGGCAGCTACACCTTC. This encodes CASGLVPAGGSYTF.

J is TRBJ1-5 and V is TRBV12-3 or TRBV12-4, with 7 bases aligning to TRBD1. With V trimmed by 8 bases and J by 0 bases, 1 base remained unmatched. This CDR3 is built from 13 residues. The CDR3 DNA reads TGTGCCAGCGGACAGGTTAGCAATCAGCCCCAGCATTTT. Protein sequence: CASGQVSNQPQHF.

The rearrangement links TRBV29-1 to TRBJ2-1; D is undetermined. Trimming removed 7 bases from V and 6 bases from J, with 13 bases in between. This CDR3 has 12 amino acids. In germline, CDR1 is SQVTM, CDR2 ANQGSEA. DNA for the CDR3: TGCAGCGGACATACCCCCCCCAATGAGCAGTTCTTC. Translating gives CSGHTPPNEQFF.

This clone was recorded a few times. The J gene is TRBJ2-3, the V gene TRBV10-1; D is perhaps TRBD2 (6 bases). This CDR3 region has 14 residues. V gave up 10 bases and J gave up 1 base, with 15 bases separating them. Germline V CDR1 and CDR2: WNHNN, SYGVQD (reference sequence). CDR3 region: CATTSQIGTDTQYF. CDR3 DNA: TGCGCCACCACTAGCCAGATTGGCACAGATACGCAGTATTTT.

The V call is TRBV7-3, the J call TRBJ2-1, with TRBD2 identical over 7 bases. In germline, CDR1 is SGHTA, CDR2 FQGTGA. The V and J ends lost 3 bases and 7 bases, in that order; junction bases with no gene match: 9. This CDR3 has 15 amino acids. The CDR3, as DNA: TGTGCCAGCAGCTTGCTAGGGCGGGAGCAGAATGAGCAGTTCTTC. Translation gives CASSLLGREQNEQFF. Complete variable domain (other parts from reference TRBV7-3 and TRBJ2-1): GAGVSQTPSNKVTEKGKYVELRCDPISGHTALYWYRQSLGQGPEFLIYFQGTGAADDSGLPNDRFFAVRPEGSVSTLKIQRTERGDSAVYLCASSLLGREQNEQFFGPGTRLTVL.

The rearrangement uses TRBV6-2 or TRBV6-3 and TRBJ1-5; D remains ambiguous. V lost 5 bases, J lost 6 bases, and 20 bases lay in between. This CDR3 is 16 amino acids long. Germline V gene lookup returns CDR1 MNHEY and CDR2 SVGEGT. The DNA for the CDR3 is TGTGCCAGCAGTACCCTCACCTCGGGCGGGATTCAGCCCCAGCATTTT. It is translated as CASSTLTSGGIQPQHF.